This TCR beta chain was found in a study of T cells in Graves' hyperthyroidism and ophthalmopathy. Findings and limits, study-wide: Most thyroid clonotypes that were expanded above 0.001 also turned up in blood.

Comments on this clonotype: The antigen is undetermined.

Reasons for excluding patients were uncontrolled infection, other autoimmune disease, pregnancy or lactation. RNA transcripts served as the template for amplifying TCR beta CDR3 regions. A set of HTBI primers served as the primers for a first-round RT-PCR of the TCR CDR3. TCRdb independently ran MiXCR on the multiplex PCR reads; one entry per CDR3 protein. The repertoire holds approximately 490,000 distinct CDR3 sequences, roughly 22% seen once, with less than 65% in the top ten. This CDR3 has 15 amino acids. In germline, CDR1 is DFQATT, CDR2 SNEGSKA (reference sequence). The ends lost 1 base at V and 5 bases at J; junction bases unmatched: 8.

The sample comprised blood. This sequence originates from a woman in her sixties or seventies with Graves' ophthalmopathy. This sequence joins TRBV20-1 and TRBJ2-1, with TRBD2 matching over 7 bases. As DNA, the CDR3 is TGCAGTGCTAGAGTGCGAGCGGGACCCCACAATGAGCAGTTCTTC. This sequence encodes CSARVRAGPHNEQFF.